Below are 27 T cell receptor beta chains sequenced from a single sample in a study of T cell repertoires in MIS-A myocarditis. Produced via immunoSEQ multiplex PCR; TCRdb's table is partial and in-frame only. The table has some 10,000 clones, around nine tenths seen once. Sample: thoracic lymph node tissue obtained at autopsy. The source is a man aged 18 to 29 with fulminant myocarditis from multisystem inflammatory syndrome in adults (MIS-A) after COVID-19.

The genes are TRBV27 and TRBJ2-7; perhaps TRBD1 as D (5 bases). The CDR3 is 13 amino acids. Trimming pared 8 bases from V and 1 base from J, leaving 12 bases between. Germline V gene sequence: CDR1 MNHEY, CDR2 SMNVEV (reference sequence). CDR3 loop: CASSHAGSYEQYF. CDR3 DNA sequence: TGTGCCAGCTCACATGCAGGGTCCTACGAGCAGTACTTC.

The CDR3 protein is CASSVGGQGSYEQYF. The CDR3 coding sequence is TGTGCCAGCAGCGTAGGAGGACAGGGATCCTACGAGCAGTACTTC. V usage is TRBV9 and J usage is TRBJ2-7; 8 nucleotides agree with TRBD1. The CDR3 is 15 residues long. J lost 1 base, V lost 0 bases, and 3 bases had no gene match. CDR1 and CDR2 from the germline V gene are SGDLS and YYNGEE. The full variable domain, with the rest looked up from reference TRBV9 and TRBJ2-7, is DSGVTQTPKHLITATGQRVTLRCSPRSGDLSVYWYQQSLDQGLQFLIQYYNGEERAKGNILERFSAQQFPDLHSELNLSSLELGDSALYFCASSVGGQGSYEQYFGPGTRLTVT.

The chain couples TRBV25-1 to TRBJ2-7; TRBD1 or TRBD2 may be the D gene (5 bases each). The V gene lost 7 bases and the J gene lost 0 bases, with 10 bases spanning the gap. This CDR3 has 13 residues. CDR1 is MGHDK, CDR2 SYGVNS, per germline. The CDR3 reads CASTRDGSYEQYF. CDR3 nucleotide sequence: TGTGCCAGCACAAGGGACGGCTCCTACGAGCAGTACTTC.

The CDR3 is CATSKGQGNIQYF. CDR3 nucleotide sequence: TGTGCCACCAGCAAGGGACAGGGGAACATTCAGTACTTC. The chain employs TRBV15 and TRBJ2-4; the match to TRBD1 covers 10 bases. The CDR3 is 13 residues long. Losses at the gene ends were 4 bases for V and 7 bases for J; bases not matched to a gene: 1. Per germline, CDR1 LNHNV and CDR2 YYDKDF (reference sequence).

J is TRBJ1-6 and V is TRBV6-5; 8 bases are a match to TRBD1. Germline V gene sequence: CDR1 MNHEY, CDR2 SVGAGI. The V and J ends lost 0 bases and 10 bases, in that order; junction bases with no gene match: 5. This CDR3 contains 15 residues. The CDR3 sequence is CASSYSWTGFSPLHF. DNA of the CDR3: TGTGCCAGCAGTTACTCGTGGACAGGGTTCTCACCCCTCCACTTT.

The chain employs TRBV6-5 and TRBJ2-2; 7 positions match TRBD1. Germline lookup yields CDR1 MNHEY and CDR2 SVGAGI. V trimming: 6 bases; J trimming: 6 bases; junction bases outside the gene matches: 7. The CDR3 runs 14 residues. The CDR3 sequence is CASRRQGIAGELFF. CDR3 nucleotides: TGTGCCAGCAGAAGACAGGGTATCGCCGGGGAGCTGTTTTTT.

The gene calls are TRBV6-6 and TRBJ1-2, with D possibly TRBD1 on 5 matching bases. Germline V gene data show CDR1 as MNHNY and CDR2 as SVGAGI (reference sequence). V lost 2 bases and J lost 3, with 10 bases in between. This CDR3 region has 14 residues. CDR3 DNA: TGTGCCAGCAGTTACCCGCCCAGGGACTATGGCTACACCTTC. Translated, it gives CASSYPPRDYGYTF.

This chain links TRBV11-2 with TRBJ2-1; D gene unclear. Trimming cost V 1 base and J 6 bases, with 4 bases left between them. This CDR3 is 12 amino acids long. Germline V gives CDR1 SGHAT, CDR2 FQNNGV. The CDR3 nucleotides read TGTGCCAGCAGCTTAGTTGGCAATGAGCAGTTCTTC. Translation: CASSLVGNEQFF.

The rearrangement uses TRBV18 and TRBJ2-3, with a weak D call TRBD2 (5 bases). The V gene's germline CDR1 is KGHSH and CDR2 LQKENI. The CDR3 is 17 residues long. The V end was cut by 3 bases, the J end by 3 bases, with 19 bases between. The CDR3 is CASSPGVALRGTDTQYF. The CDR3 nucleotides are TGTGCCAGCTCACCGGGAGTAGCCCTAAGAGGAACAGATACGCAGTATTTT. The full variable domain, its missing parts supplied by reference TRBV18 and TRBJ2-3, is NAGVMQNPRHLVRRRGQEARLRCSPMKGHSHVYWYRQLPEEGLKFMVYLQKENIIDESGMPKERFSAEFPKEGPSILRIQQVVRGDSAAYFCASSPGVALRGTDTQYFGPGTRLTVL.

The genes are TRBV30 and TRBJ2-1; TRBD2 aligns across 16 bases. Germline assignment: CDR1 GTSNPN and CDR2 SVGIG (reference sequence). CDR3 length: 19 amino acids. V was pared by 3 bases and J by 1 base, with 9 bases of the junction left unmatched. CDR3 coding DNA: TGTGCCTGGAGCGGGACTAGCGGGAGGGATCTCCAATCCTACAATGAGCAGTTCTTC. Its translation: CAWSGTSGRDLQSYNEQFF.

The chain links TRBV11-2 to TRBJ2-3; D unresolved. The V gene's germline CDR1 is SGHAT and CDR2 FQNNGV. This CDR3 is built from 13 residues. Trimming removed 8 bases at V and 4 bases at J, with 13 bases between. This CDR3 is CASSRLTSDTQYF. CDR3 DNA: TGTGCCAGCTCGCGTCTAACTTCAGATACGCAGTATTTT.

The chain employs TRBV7-2 and TRBJ2-4, with D possibly being TRBD2 (6 bases). With 4 bases removed from V and 2 bases from J, the gap between germline ends came to 9 bases. The CDR3 is 14 residues long. Germline V lookup: CDR1 SGHTA, CDR2 FQGNSA. The CDR3 loop is CASSSGTSKNIQYF. The CDR3 coding sequence is TGTGCCAGCAGCTCCGGGACTTCCAAAAACATTCAGTACTTC.

J is TRBJ1-6 and V is TRBV10-2; weak D call: TRBD1 (5 bases). Trimming removed 3 bases at V and 10 bases at J, with 13 bases between. The CDR3 is 14 amino acids. Germline CDR1 WSHSY, CDR2 SAAADI. The CDR3 nucleotides read TGCGCCAGCAGTGAAACGTCGGGGCGATCACCCCTCCACTTT. Residues: CASSETSGRSPLHF.

The chain recombines TRBV7-9 with TRBJ1-1, with D perhaps matching TRBD1 (6 bases). V was pared by 5 bases and J by 0 bases, with 13 bases between. The CDR3 loop spans 15 amino acids. Per the germline V gene, CDR1 is SEHNR and CDR2 is FQNEAQ (reference sequence). CDR3 amino acids: CASSTGQTLNTEAFF. The CDR3 region has the DNA TGTGCCAGCAGCACCGGACAGACCTTGAACACTGAAGCTTTCTTT.

A few counts support this clone. At one boundary the junction diverges from the germline segment, which might be a read error. The chain uses TRBV7-7 and TRBJ2-1; the D gene is possibly TRBD1 (5 bases). CDR3 length: 17 residues. The V gene's germline CDR1 is SSHAT and CDR2 FNYEAQ (reference sequence). The CDR3, as DNA: TGTGCTAGCAGCTTAGCCCGGTCGGCAGGGCCTAACAATGAGCAGTTCTTC. This codes for CASSLARSAGPNNEQFF.

The CDR3 bases are TGTGCTAGTGGCTCCGACGGTTATACGCAGTATTTT. As protein: CASGSDGYTQYF. V gene TRBV12-5 combines with J gene TRBJ2-3; D unclear. The length of the CDR3 is 12 residues. CDR1 and CDR2 from the germline V gene are LGHNT and FRNRAP. Between the trimmed V and J ends, which lost 6 bases and 7 bases, there was a span of 11 bases.

Comment on this clone: At one boundary the junction diverges from the germline segment, which might be a read error. This chain connects TRBV27 to TRBJ1-5; no definite D call. CDR1 is MNHEY and CDR2 is SMNVEV in the germline V gene (reference sequence). The CDR3 consists of 13 residues. The CDR3 coding sequence is TGTGCCAGCGGTTTTTTTAGCAATCAGCCCCAGCATTTT. This codes for CASGFFSNQPQHF.

The chain recombines TRBV7-9 with TRBJ2-5; 11 bases map to TRBD2. V trimming: 1 base; J trimming: 5 bases; junction bases outside the gene matches: 12. CDR3 size: 18 residues. Germline V gene data show CDR1 as SEHNR and CDR2 as FQNEAQ (reference sequence). The CDR3 DNA reads as TGTGCCAGCAGCTTAGTGCCTAGCGGGGGGCTGGGCCGGGAGACCCAGTACTTC. Translation gives CASSLVPSGGLGRETQYF.

The J gene is TRBJ2-5, the V gene TRBV30; D gene uncertain. This CDR3 has 14 residues. Germline CDR1 and CDR2: GTSNPN and SVGIG (reference sequence). With 2 bases removed from V and 4 bases from J, the gap between germline ends came to 14 bases. CDR3 DNA: TGTGCCTGGAGTTCCGGGCAGAAGGGAGAGACCCAGTACTTC. It specifies CAWSSGQKGETQYF.

This chain uses TRBV28 with TRBJ1-2; possible D gene TRBD1, 6 bases. Germline V gene data show CDR1 as MDHEN and CDR2 as SYDVKM. The CDR3 runs to 14 residues. Trimming removed 3 bases from V and 5 bases from J, with 13 bases in between. CDR3 region: CASSFGTSRYGYTF. CDR3 nucleotide sequence: TGTGCCAGCAGTTTTGGGACATCGCGATATGGCTACACCTTC.

The chain uses TRBV2 and TRBJ1-1; D unresolved. This CDR3 has 13 residues. Germline loops: CDR1 SNHLY, CDR2 FYNNEI. V lost 4 bases, J lost 8 bases, and 14 bases lay in between. CDR3 sequence reads: CASSGPDSIEAFF. CDR3 in DNA: TGTGCCAGCAGTGGCCCCGATTCGATCGAAGCTTTCTTT.

This rearrangement joins TRBV2 to TRBJ2-5; no reliable D call. V lost 8 bases and J lost 3, with 7 bases in between. Germline V gives CDR1 SNHLY, CDR2 FYNNEI. The CDR3 spans 11 residues. CDR3 loop: CASWGEETQYF. The CDR3 DNA is TGTGCCAGCTGGGGTGAAGAGACCCAGTACTTC.

The chain has TRBV6-5 and TRBJ2-1; D is uncertain. The CDR3 spans 13 residues. Germline CDR1 reads MNHEY; CDR2 reads SVGAGI. V shed 3 bases and J shed 4 bases, with 7 bases lying between them. CDR3 region: CASSYTTYNEQFF. CDR3 DNA: TGTGCCAGCAGTTATACCACTTACAATGAGCAGTTCTTC.

In this sample, this clone turned up once. One end of the junction is discordant with germline, which a read error may explain. The chain uses TRBV20-1 and TRBJ1-1; D ambiguous. Germline V lookup: CDR1 DFQATT, CDR2 SNEGSKA (reference sequence). The CDR3 spans 11 residues. The CDR3 here is CSARLNSEAFF. DNA of the CDR3: TGCAGTGCTAGGTTGAACAGTGAAGCTTTCTTT.

V usage is TRBV7-9 and J usage is TRBJ2-7, with D uncertain. The CDR3 runs to 11 residues. Germline V gene sequence: CDR1 SEHNR, CDR2 FQNEAQ (reference sequence). The V end was cut by 5 bases, the J end by 0 bases, with 2 bases between. CDR3 protein: CASSHSYEQYF. In nucleotides, the CDR3 is TGTGCCAGCAGCCACTCCTACGAGCAGTACTTC.

The chain combines TRBV5-4 with TRBJ2-7, with a possible D match to TRBD1 (6 bases). The germline V gene has CDR1 SGHNT and CDR2 YYREEE (reference sequence). The CDR3 is made up of 14 amino acids. Trimming took 0 bases from V and 3 from J, leaving 10 bases between them. The CDR3 here is CASSLGTANYEQYF. In DNA form, the CDR3 reads TGTGCCAGCAGCTTGGGGACAGCAAACTACGAGCAGTACTTC.

The chain combines TRBV11-2 with TRBJ1-2, with 9 bases that match TRBD1. Germline assignment: CDR1 SGHAT and CDR2 FQNNGV. There are 14 residues in the CDR3. Germline trimming cut 0 bases from V and 8 bases from J; bases unmatched to any gene: 4. For the CDR3, the DNA is TGTGCCAGCAGCTTAGAAGGGACAGGGCGAGGCTACACCTTC. Translating gives CASSLEGTGRGYTF.